This T cell receptor beta chain came from a study of T cells in Graves' hyperthyroidism and ophthalmopathy. Study-level findings and limits: The model identified upcoming ophthalmopathy a median around 7.1 months ahead of onset.

TCR beta CDR3 region amplification was performed from RNA transcripts. The HTBI set primed first-round TCR CDR3 RT-PCR. TCRdb used MiXCR to reprocess the multiplex PCR reads, holding one entry per CDR3 protein. The data contain a few hundred thousand distinct CDR3 sequences, about 45% of them singletons. Looked up from germline, CDR1 is SEHNR and CDR2 is FQNEAQ (reference sequence). Trimming took 0 bases from V and 0 from J, leaving 6 bases between them. CDR3 length: 16 amino acids. This clonotype was found many times. The antigen is not known. The chain employs TRBV7-9 and TRBJ2-6; a possible D gene is TRBD2 (5 bases). Sequencing was carried out using peripheral blood or thyroid tissue (not recorded which). The TCR sequence derives from a woman aged 18-29 years with Graves' hyperthyroidism. CDR3 sequence: CASSLAGSSGANVLTF. CDR3 coding DNA: TGTGCCAGCAGCTTAGCAGGGAGCTCTGGGGCCAACGTCCTGACTTTC.